This T cell receptor (beta chain) was identified during a study of blood T cell repertoires in COVID-19. Study background: Acute-phase and convalescent COVID-19 samples originated in the United States, Italy and Spain.

Under the authors' procedure: The assay estimated nucleated cells by amplifying reference gene primers. Only in-frame clones appear in the TCRdb table, and some are missing; sequencing was by immunoSEQ multiplex PCR. V, J and clone size derive from that table, while D and trimming were established from the DNA sequence. The data contain roughly 100,000 clones, roughly 80% of them singletons. V was cut by 6 bases and J by 1 base, with 10 bases left in between. CDR3 length: 14 residues. Germline values: CDR1 MDHEN, CDR2 SYDVKM. Sequenced: peripheral blood. The sequence was collected from a woman of 80 years or more with acute or convalescent COVID-19. V is TRBV28 and J is TRBJ1-5, with TRBD1 as a possible D gene (6 bases). Written as DNA, the CDR3 is TGTGCCAGCAGCGGGACAATCAGCAATCAGCCCCAGCATTTT. Amino acids: CASSGTISNQPQHF. Full variable domain (remainder filled in from reference TRBV28 and TRBJ1-5): DVKVTQSSRYLVKRTGEKVFLECVQDMDHENMFWYRQDPGLGLRLIYFSYDVKMKEKGDIPEGYSVSREKKERFSLILESASTNQTSMYLCASSGTISNQPQHFGDGTRLSIL.